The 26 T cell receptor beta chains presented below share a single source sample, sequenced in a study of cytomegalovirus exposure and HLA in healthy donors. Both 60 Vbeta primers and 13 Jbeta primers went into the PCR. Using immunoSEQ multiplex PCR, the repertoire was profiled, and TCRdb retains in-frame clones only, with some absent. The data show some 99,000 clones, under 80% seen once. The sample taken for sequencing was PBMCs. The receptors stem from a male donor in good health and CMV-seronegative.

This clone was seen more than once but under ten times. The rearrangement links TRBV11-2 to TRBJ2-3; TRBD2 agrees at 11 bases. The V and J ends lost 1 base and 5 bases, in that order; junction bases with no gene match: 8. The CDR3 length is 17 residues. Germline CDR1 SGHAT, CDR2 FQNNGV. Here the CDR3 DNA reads TGTGCCAGCAGCTTAGGGGTAGCGGGAGGGCCCGGAGATACGCAGTATTTT. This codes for CASSLGVAGGPGDTQYF.

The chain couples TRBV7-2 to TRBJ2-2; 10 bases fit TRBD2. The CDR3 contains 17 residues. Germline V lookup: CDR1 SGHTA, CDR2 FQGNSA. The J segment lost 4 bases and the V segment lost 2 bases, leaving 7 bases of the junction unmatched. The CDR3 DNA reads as TGTGCCAGCAGCTTACTAGCGGGAGTAAGTTTCACCGGGGAGCTGTTTTTT. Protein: CASSLLAGVSFTGELFF.

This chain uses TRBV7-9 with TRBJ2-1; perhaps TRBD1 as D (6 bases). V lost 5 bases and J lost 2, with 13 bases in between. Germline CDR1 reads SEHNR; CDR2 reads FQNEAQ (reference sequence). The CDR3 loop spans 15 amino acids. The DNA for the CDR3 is TGTGCCAGCAGCCCAACAGGGAGCCCCTACAATGAGCAGTTCTTC. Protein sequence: CASSPTGSPYNEQFF.

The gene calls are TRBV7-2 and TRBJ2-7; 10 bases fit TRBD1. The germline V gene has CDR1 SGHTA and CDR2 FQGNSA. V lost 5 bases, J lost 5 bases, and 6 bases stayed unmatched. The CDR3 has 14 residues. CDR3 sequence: CASSPTGGLHEQYF. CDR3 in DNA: TGTGCCAGCAGCCCGACAGGGGGCTTACACGAGCAGTACTTC.

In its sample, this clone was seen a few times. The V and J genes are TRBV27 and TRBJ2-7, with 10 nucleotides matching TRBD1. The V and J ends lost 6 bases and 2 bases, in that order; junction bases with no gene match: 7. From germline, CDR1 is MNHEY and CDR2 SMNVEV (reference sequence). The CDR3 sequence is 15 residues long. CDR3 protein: CASRGTGTGAYEQYF. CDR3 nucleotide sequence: TGTGCCAGCAGGGGGACCGGGACAGGGGCCTACGAGCAGTACTTC.

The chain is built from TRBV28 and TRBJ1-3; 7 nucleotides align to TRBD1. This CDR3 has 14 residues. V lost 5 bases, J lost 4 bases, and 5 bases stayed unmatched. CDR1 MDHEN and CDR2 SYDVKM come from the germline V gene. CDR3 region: CASSTGDVGNTIYF. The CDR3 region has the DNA TGTGCCAGCAGTACAGGGGACGTGGGAAACACCATATATTTT.

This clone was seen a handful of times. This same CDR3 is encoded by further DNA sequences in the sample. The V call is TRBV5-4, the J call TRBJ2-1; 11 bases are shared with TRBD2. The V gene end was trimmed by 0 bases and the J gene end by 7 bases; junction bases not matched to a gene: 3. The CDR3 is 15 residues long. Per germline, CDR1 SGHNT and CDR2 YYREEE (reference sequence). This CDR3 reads CASSLGLAGRNEQFF. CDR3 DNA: TGTGCCAGCAGCTTGGGACTAGCGGGAAGGAATGAGCAGTTCTTC.

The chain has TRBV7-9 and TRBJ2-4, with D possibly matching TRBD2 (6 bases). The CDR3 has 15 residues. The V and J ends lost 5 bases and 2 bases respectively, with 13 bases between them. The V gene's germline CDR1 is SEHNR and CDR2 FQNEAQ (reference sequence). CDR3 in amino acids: CASSPELASKNIQYF. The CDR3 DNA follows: TGTGCCAGCAGCCCAGAACTAGCTTCCAAAAACATTCAGTACTTC.

The DNA for the CDR3 is TGTGCCAGCAGCTCCGGCGGGGAGTACGAGCAGTACTTC. It translates to CASSSGGEYEQYF. The chain carries TRBV12-1 and TRBJ2-5; the table assigns TRBD2, which was not confirmed against the DNA. The last part of the DNA fits TRBJ2-7 better; the J call may be wrong. TRBV12-1 is an annotated pseudogene. This CDR3 has 13 residues.

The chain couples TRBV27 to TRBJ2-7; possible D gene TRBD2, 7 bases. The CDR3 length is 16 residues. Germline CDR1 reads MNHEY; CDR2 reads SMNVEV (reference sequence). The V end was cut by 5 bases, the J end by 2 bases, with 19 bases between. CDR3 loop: CASSPYQRGGTYEQYF. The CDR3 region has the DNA TGTGCCAGCAGTCCCTACCAGAGGGGGGGGACCTACGAGCAGTACTTC.

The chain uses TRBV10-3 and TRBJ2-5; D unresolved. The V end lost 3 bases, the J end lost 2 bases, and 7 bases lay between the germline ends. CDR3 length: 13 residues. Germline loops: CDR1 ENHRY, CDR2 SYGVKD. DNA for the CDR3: TGTGCCATCAGTGAACAGTTACAAGAGACCCAGTACTTC. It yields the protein CAISEQLQETQYF.

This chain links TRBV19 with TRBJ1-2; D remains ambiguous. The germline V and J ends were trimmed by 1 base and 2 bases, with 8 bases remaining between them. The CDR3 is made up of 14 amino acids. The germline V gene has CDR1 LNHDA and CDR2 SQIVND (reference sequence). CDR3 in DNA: TGTGCCAGTAGTATAGGAGGTGGAAACTATGGCTACACCTTC. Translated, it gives CASSIGGGNYGYTF.

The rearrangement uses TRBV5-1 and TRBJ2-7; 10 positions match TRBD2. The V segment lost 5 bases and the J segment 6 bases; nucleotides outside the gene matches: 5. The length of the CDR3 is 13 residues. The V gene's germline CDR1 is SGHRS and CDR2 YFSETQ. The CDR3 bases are TGCGCCAGCAGTGGGACTAGCGTAGTCGAGCAGTACTTC. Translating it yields CASSGTSVVEQYF.

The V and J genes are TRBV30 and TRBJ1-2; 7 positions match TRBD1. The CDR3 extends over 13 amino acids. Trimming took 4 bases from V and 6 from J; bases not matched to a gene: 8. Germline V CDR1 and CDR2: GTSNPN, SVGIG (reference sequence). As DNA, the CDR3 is TGTGCCTGGAAAGGGCAGGGGGACGATGGCTACACCTTC. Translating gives CAWKGQGDDGYTF.

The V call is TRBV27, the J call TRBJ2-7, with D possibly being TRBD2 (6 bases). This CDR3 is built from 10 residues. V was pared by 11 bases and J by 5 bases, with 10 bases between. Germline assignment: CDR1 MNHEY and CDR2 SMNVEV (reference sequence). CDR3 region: CAAGLNEQYF. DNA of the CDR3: TGTGCCGCGGGACTGAACGAGCAGTACTTC.

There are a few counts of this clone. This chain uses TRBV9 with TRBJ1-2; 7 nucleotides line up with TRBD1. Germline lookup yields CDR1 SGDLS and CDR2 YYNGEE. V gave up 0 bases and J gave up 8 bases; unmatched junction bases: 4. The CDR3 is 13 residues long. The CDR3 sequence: CASSVATGVGYTF. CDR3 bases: TGTGCCAGCAGCGTAGCTACAGGGGTAGGCTACACCTTC.

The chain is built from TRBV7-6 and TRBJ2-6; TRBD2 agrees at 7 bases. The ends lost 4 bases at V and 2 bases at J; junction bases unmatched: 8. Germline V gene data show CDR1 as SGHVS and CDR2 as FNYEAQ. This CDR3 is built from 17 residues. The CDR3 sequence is CASSSHPGTTGANVLTF. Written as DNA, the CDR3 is TGTGCCAGCAGCTCACACCCCGGGACTACTGGGGCCAACGTCCTGACTTTC.

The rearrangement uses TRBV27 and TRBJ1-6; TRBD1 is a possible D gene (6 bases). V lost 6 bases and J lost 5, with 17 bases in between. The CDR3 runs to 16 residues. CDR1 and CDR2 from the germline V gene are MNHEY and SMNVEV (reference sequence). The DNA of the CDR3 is TGTGCCAGCAGCAGAAAGGACGGACAGCATAATTCACCCCTCCACTTT. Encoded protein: CASSRKDGQHNSPLHF.

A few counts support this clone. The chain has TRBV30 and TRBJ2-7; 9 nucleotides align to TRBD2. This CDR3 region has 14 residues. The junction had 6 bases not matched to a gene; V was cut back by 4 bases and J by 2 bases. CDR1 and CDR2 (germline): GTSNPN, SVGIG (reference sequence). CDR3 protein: CAWNAGGQPYEQYF. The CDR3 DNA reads TGTGCCTGGAACGCGGGAGGGCAACCCTACGAGCAGTACTTC.

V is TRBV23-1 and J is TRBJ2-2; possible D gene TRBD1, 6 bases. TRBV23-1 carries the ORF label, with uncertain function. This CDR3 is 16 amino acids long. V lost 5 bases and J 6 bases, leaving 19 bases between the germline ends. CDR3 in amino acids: CASSTTRQARAGELFF. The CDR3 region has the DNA TGCGCCAGCAGTACAACCCGACAGGCCAGGGCCGGGGAGCTGTTTTTT.

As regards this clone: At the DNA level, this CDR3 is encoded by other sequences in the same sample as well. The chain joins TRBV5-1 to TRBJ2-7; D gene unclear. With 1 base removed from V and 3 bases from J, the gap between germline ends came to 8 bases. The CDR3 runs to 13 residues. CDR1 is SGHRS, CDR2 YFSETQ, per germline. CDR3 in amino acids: CASSLRGSYEQYF. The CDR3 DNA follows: TGCGCCAGCAGCTTGCGTGGCAGCTACGAGCAGTACTTC. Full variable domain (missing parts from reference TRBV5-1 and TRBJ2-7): KAGVTQTPRYLIKTRGQQVTLSCSPISGHRSVSWYQQTPGQGLQFLFEYFSETQRNKGNFPGRFSGRQFSNSRSEMNVSTLELGDSALYLCASSLRGSYEQYFGPGTRLTVT.

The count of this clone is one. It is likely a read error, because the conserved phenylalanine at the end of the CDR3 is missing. The CDR3 spells CASSYARVTDTQYL. The CDR3 nucleotides read TGTGCCAGCAGTTACGCCAGGGTCACAGATACGCAGTATCTT. The rearrangement joins TRBV6-5 to TRBJ2-3, with TRBD1 as a possible D gene (5 bases). The CDR3 has 14 residues. The germline V and J ends were trimmed by 2 bases and 2 bases, with 8 bases remaining between them. The germline gives CDR1 MNHEY, CDR2 SVGAGI.

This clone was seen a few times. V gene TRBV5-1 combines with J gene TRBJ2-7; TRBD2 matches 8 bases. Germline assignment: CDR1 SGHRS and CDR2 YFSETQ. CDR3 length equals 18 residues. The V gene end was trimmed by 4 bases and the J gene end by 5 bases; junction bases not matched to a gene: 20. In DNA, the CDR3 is TGCGCCAGCAGCCCCAGGACTAGCCTACTCGGGGGTAGGAACGAGCAGTACTTC. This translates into CASSPRTSLLGGRNEQYF. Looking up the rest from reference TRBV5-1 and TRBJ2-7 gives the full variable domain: KAGVTQTPRYLIKTRGQQVTLSCSPISGHRSVSWYQQTPGQGLQFLFEYFSETQRNKGNFPGRFSGRQFSNSRSEMNVSTLELGDSALYLCASSPRTSLLGGRNEQYFGPGTRLTVT.

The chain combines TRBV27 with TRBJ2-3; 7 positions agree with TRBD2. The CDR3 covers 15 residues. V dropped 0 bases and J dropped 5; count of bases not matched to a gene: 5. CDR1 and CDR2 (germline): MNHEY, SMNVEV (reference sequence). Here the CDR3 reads CASSLSGREGDTQYF. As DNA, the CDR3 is TGTGCCAGCAGTTTATCAGGGAGGGAAGGAGATACGCAGTATTTT.

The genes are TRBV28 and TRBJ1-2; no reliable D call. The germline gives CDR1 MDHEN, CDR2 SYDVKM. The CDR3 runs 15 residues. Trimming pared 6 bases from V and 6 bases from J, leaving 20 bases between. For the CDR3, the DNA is TGTGCCAGCAGGTACACCGGGAGGACCTCCAATGGCTACACCTTC. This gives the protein CASRYTGRTSNGYTF.

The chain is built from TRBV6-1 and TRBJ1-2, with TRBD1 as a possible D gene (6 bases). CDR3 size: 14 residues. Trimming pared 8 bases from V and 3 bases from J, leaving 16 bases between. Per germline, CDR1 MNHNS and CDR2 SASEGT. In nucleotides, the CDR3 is TGTGCCAGCCAGGTCGGGGGGCAGGACTATGGCTACACCTTC. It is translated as CASQVGGQDYGYTF.